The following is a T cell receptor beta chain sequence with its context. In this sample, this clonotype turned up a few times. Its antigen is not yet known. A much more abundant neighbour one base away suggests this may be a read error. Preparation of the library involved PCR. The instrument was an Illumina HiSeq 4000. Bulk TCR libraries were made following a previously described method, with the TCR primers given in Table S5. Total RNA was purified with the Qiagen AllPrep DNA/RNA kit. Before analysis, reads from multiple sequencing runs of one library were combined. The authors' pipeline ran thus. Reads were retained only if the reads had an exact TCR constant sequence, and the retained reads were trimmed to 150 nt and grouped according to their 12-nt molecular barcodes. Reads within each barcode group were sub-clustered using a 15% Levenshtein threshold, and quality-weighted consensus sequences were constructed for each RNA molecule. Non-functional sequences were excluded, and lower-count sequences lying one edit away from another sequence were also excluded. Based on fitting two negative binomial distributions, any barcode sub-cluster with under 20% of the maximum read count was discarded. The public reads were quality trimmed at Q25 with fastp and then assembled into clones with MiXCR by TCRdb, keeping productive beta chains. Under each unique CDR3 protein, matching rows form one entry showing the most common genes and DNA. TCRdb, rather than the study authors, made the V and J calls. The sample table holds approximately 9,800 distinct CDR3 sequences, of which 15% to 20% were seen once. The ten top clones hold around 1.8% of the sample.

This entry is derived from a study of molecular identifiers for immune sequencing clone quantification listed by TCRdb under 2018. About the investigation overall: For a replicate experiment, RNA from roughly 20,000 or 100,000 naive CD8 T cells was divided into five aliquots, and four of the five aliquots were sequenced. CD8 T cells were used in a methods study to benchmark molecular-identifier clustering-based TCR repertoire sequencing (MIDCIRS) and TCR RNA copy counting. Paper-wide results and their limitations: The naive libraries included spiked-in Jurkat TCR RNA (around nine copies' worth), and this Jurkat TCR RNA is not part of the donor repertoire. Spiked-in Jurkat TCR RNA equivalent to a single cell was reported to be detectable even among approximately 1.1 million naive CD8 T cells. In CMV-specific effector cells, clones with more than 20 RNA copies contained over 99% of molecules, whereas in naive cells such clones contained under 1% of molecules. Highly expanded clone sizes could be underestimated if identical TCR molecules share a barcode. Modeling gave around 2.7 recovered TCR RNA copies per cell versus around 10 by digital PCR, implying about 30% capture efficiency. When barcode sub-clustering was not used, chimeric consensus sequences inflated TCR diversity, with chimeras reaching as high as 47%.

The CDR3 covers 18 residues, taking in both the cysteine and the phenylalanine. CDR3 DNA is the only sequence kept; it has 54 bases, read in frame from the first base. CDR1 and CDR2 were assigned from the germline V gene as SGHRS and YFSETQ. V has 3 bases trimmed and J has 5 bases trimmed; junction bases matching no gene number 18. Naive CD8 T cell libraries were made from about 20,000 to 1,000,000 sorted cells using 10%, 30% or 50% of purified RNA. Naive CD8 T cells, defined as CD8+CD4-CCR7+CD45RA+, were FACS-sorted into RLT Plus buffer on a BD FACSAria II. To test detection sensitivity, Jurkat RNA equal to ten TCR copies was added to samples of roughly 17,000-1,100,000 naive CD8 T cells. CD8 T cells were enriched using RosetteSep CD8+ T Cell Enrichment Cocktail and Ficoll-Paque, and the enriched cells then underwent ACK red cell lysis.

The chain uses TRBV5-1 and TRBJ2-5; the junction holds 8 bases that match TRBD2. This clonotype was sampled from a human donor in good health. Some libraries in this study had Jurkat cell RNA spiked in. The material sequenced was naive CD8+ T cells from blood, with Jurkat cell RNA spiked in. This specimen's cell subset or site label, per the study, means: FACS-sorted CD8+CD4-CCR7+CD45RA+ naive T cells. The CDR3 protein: CASSSRPPGGRPLETQYF. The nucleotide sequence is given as TGCGCCAGCAGCTCCCGCCCCCCTGGCGGGAGGCCTCTGGAGACCCAGTACTTC.